The entry that follows covers one TCR beta chain sequence. The antigen is undetermined. It was with 60 Vbeta and 13 Jbeta primers that the PCR ran. The authors' processing: Approximately 11 million of the about 80 million unique TCR beta chains counted in a later analysis were shared. Measured with immunoSEQ multiplex PCR; TCRdb has only the in-frame clones, and not every one. For V, J and clone size, that table is used; D and trimming come from the DNA. In the table there are about 150,000 clones, 70% to 80% of which are singletons. This CDR3 contains 14 residues. Losses at the gene ends were 1 base for V and 8 bases for J; bases not matched to a gene: 2. Germline V gives CDR1 MNHNS, CDR2 SASEGT. The data originate from a study of cytomegalovirus exposure and HLA in healthy donors. The study's findings and limits: A few CMV-associated chains were confirmed in vitro to be specific for CMV antigens. Some V segments (TRBV6-2 and TRBV6-3 among them) were excluded as indistinguishable.

The chain couples TRBV6-1 to TRBJ1-4; 9 positions match TRBD1. This receptor was taken from a human donor in good health. The sequenced sample consisted of PBMCs. The CDR3 DNA reads as TGTGCCAGCAGTGAAGGGACAGGGGACGAAAAACTGTTTTTT. Translating gives CASSEGTGDEKLFF.